These 10 T cell receptor beta chains originate from one sample sequenced in a study of cytomegalovirus exposure and HLA in healthy donors. PCR employed 60 Vbeta and 13 Jbeta primers. Clones were sequenced by immunoSEQ multiplex PCR, and TCRdb holds only the in-frame ones, with some missing. The table has around 150,000 clones, less than 85% seen once. The sequencing sample was made of PBMCs. These receptor sequences come from a man in his forties in good health and CMV-seronegative.

The genes are TRBV4-2 and TRBJ2-1, with unresolved D. Germline V lookup: CDR1 LGHNA, CDR2 YNFKEQ. The CDR3 covers 16 residues. V was trimmed by 0 bases and J by 0 bases, leaving 9 bases between them. The CDR3 sequence: CASSQETANSYNEQFF. In DNA form, the CDR3 reads TGTGCCAGCAGCCAAGAAACTGCAAACTCCTACAATGAGCAGTTCTTC.

The chain uses TRBV7-2 and TRBJ2-3; TRBD2 is a possible D gene (5 bases). The CDR3 is 16 residues long. Germline V gene lookup returns CDR1 SGHTA and CDR2 FQGNSA. The ends were cut back, 1 base at V and 2 bases at J, with 13 bases in the middle. The CDR3 reads CASSLVLAGSTDTQYF. Written as DNA, the CDR3 is TGTGCCAGCAGCTTAGTGCTAGCAGGATCCACAGATACGCAGTATTTT.

Regarding this clone: The germline gene is not matched at one end of the junction; a read error may be the cause. The chain carries TRBV28 and TRBJ2-7; D might be TRBD2 (6 bases). CDR3 length: 11 amino acids. CDR1 and CDR2 (germline): MDHEN, SYDVKM. The CDR3 region is CASSGSGTSIF. The CDR3 region has the DNA TGTGCCAGCAGTGGCTCCGGGACTTCCATTTTC.

In DNA, the CDR3 is TGTGCCAGCAGCGTAGATGGCAGGGGAACAGATACGCAGTATTTT. It codes for CASSVDGRGTDTQYF. The genes are TRBV9 and TRBJ2-3; D is possibly TRBD1 (6 bases). CDR1 is SGDLS and CDR2 is YYNGEE in the germline V gene. The CDR3 is 15 amino acids. Trimming stripped 0 bases from V and 3 bases from J, with 11 bases between.

This clone was detected a few times. The J gene is TRBJ1-2, the V gene TRBV28; D is undetermined. This CDR3 has 13 residues. V was clipped by 10 bases and J by 7 bases, with 19 bases between them. CDR1 and CDR2 (germline): MDHEN, SYDVKM. The DNA for the CDR3 is TGTGCCACCCTTGGAGGGAACCTGTTTGGCTACACCTTC. Translation gives CATLGGNLFGYTF.

The chain uses TRBV10-1 and TRBJ2-5; TRBD1 matches at 8 bases. The CDR3 contains 20 residues. V lost 7 bases to trimming and J lost 0 bases; unmatched junction nucleotides: 22. In germline, CDR1 is WNHNN, CDR2 SYGVQD (reference sequence). Here the CDR3 reads CASKATDRDLRIQYQETQYF. The DNA for the CDR3 is TGCGCCAGCAAGGCTACGGACAGGGACCTCCGAATCCAGTACCAAGAGACCCAGTACTTC.

The V call is TRBV6-5, the J call TRBJ1-4; D is perhaps TRBD1 (6 bases). There are 14 residues in the CDR3. In germline, CDR1 is MNHEY, CDR2 SVGAGI. Trimming took off 0 bases at V and 6 bases at J, with 8 bases between the two ends. CDR3 amino acids: CASSYSNRDEKLFF. The DNA for the CDR3 is TGTGCCAGCAGTTACTCGAACAGGGATGAAAAACTGTTTTTT.

The gene calls are TRBV25-1 and TRBJ2-2, with 8 bases identical to TRBD1. This CDR3 spans 16 amino acids. Looked up from germline, CDR1 is MGHDK and CDR2 is SYGVNS. The V and J ends lost 8 bases and 1 base, in that order; junction bases with no gene match: 9. The CDR3 DNA is TGTGCCAGCGAGACTTTAGGGACAGGGAACACCGGGGAGCTGTTTTTT. Protein: CASETLGTGNTGELFF.

As for this clone: The junction does not match germline at one end; this may be a read error. The chain employs TRBV7-9 and TRBJ2-2; maybe TRBD2 (5 bases). The CDR3 length is 12 residues. The V gene's germline CDR1 is SEHNR and CDR2 FQNEAQ (reference sequence). This CDR3 reads CSSSLSGGELFF. CDR3 nucleotides: TGTTCCAGCAGCTTGAGCGGCGGGGAGCTGTTTTTT.

The V call is TRBV13, the J call TRBJ2-5; 8 bases line up with TRBD2. Looked up from germline, CDR1 is PRHDT and CDR2 is FYEKMQ (reference sequence). CDR3 size: 19 residues. Trimming took 0 bases from V and 4 from J; bases not matched to a gene: 16. DNA of the CDR3: TGTGCCAGCAGCTTAGGCCAGCGGGGGAGCCTCTCGGAGGCAGAGACCCAGTACTTC. Translating gives CASSLGQRGSLSEAETQYF.